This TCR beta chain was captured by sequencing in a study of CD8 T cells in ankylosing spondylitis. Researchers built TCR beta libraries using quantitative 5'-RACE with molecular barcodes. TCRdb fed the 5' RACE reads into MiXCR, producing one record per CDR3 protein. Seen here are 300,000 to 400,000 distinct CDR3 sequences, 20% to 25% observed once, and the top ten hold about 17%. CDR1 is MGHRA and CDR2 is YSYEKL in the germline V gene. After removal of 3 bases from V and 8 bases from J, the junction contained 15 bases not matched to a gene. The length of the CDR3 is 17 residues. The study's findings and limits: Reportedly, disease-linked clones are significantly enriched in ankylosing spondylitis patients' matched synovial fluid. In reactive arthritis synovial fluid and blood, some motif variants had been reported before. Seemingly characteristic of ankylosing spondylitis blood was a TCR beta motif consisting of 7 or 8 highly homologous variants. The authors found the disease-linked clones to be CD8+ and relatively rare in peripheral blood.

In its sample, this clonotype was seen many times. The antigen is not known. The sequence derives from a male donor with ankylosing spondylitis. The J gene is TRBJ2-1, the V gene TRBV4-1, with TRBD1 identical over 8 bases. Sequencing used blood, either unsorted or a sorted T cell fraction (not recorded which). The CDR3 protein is CASSQVLSWTGFYEQFF. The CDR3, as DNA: TGCGCCAGCAGCCAGGTCTTGAGTTGGACAGGGTTCTATGAGCAGTTCTTC.